This T cell receptor (beta chain) was identified in a study of beta chain features in type 1 diabetes. Study-level information: No patient-donor differences in age, gender, total cells or subset yield.

Comments on this clone: What it recognizes is unknown.

Expressed TCRB transcripts were sequenced after all isolated RNA was converted to cDNA. Libraries were prepared by immunoSEQ multiplex PCR; TCRdb keeps only in-frame clonotypes and omits some of them. The table includes a few hundred thousand clones, around 9.6% detected once. Germline V gene data show CDR1 as SGDLS and CDR2 as YYNGEE. This CDR3 has 18 residues. The junction had 16 bases not matched to a gene; V was cut back by 2 bases and J by 8 bases. The authors sorted CD4+ naive, central memory, regulatory and stem cell-like memory cells via CD45RO/CCR7/CD25/CD127/CD95/CD27. Study-wide results and limits: Among type 1 diabetes patients, VDJ junctions had fewer insertions and more deletions. When Type 1 diabetes patients were examined, their TCRB CDR3s proved moderately but significantly shorter in all four CD4+ subsets. Sampled from patients, naive, central memory and Treg TCRB repertoires appeared more similar than those sampled from healthy donors.

Source material: central memory CD4+ T cells from blood. The gene calls are TRBV9 and TRBJ2-1; TRBD2 matches at 10 bases. The sequence derives from a man younger than 40 with type 1 diabetes. CDR3 protein: CASSVQGSLAGELDEQFF. In nucleotides, the CDR3 is TGTGCCAGCAGCGTTCAAGGGAGCCTAGCGGGAGAGTTGGATGAGCAGTTCTTC.